A single sample is the source of the 14 T cell receptor beta chains below, sequenced in a study of OX40 agonist ivuxolimab in advanced cancers. Sequencing was performed with immunoSEQ multiplex PCR; in TCRdb, only in-frame clones are kept and a portion is missing. Seen here are 6,500 to 8,000 clones, more than 85% observed once, and the top ten hold 25% to 30%. Sample: CD4+ or CD8+ T cells sorted from blood, taken in a trial of the OX40 agonist ivuxolimab. These receptors all come from an adult with an advanced solid tumor such as melanoma, head and neck, liver or kidney cancer.

The CDR3 sequence is CASSDGNTIYF. CDR3 nucleotides: TGTGCCAGCAGCGACGGAAACACCATATATTTT. The V and J genes are TRBV6-1 and TRBJ1-3; D is undetermined. Between the trimmed V and J ends, which lost 6 bases and 4 bases, there was a span of 4 bases. Germline V gives CDR1 MNHNS, CDR2 SASEGT. The CDR3 runs 11 residues.

The V and J genes are TRBV29-1 and TRBJ2-1, with TRBD1 matching over 7 bases. The CDR3 has 9 residues. Germline V CDR1 and CDR2: SQVTM, ANQGSEA. The junction had 0 bases not matched to a gene; V was cut back by 4 bases and J by 12 bases. The CDR3 protein is CSVGDRQFF. Written as DNA, the CDR3 is TGCAGCGTTGGGGACAGGCAGTTCTTC.

This clone was seen only once. This chain connects TRBV9 to TRBJ2-3; D is perhaps TRBD2 (6 bases). The CDR3 is 14 residues long. CDR1 SGDLS and CDR2 YYNGEE come from the germline V gene. V lost 6 bases and J lost 0, with 11 bases in between. The CDR3 is CASNPGGSTDTQYF. The CDR3 nucleotides are TGTGCCAGCAACCCTGGGGGGAGCACAGATACGCAGTATTTT.

This chain connects TRBV4-1 to TRBJ2-7; 7 nucleotides agree with TRBD1. Germline V gives CDR1 MGHRA, CDR2 YSYEKL. Trimming cost V 1 base and J 4 bases; bases outside gene matches: 13. This CDR3 is 17 amino acids long. The DNA of the CDR3 is TGCGCCAGCAGCCAAGTCGCCTCACAGGGGACCCCTTACGAGCAGTACTTC. Translation: CASSQVASQGTPYEQYF.

The chain has TRBV19 and TRBJ1-5; 9 nucleotides agree with TRBD1. Germline CDR1 reads LNHDA; CDR2 reads SQIVND (reference sequence). The ends lost 4 bases at V and 4 bases at J; junction bases unmatched: 8. The CDR3 runs 16 residues. CDR3 nucleotide sequence: TGTGCCAGTAGTAAGCGGGGACAGGGAACTAATCAGCCCCAGCATTTT. Protein: CASSKRGQGTNQPQHF.

This chain joins TRBV7-2 and TRBJ2-7; tentatively, D is TRBD2 (5 bases). V lost 4 bases, J lost 7 bases, and 11 bases lay in between. Germline CDR1 reads SGHTA; CDR2 reads FQGNSA. The CDR3 runs 12 residues. This chain's CDR3 is CASSSTSLEQYF. CDR3 DNA sequence: TGTGCCAGCAGCTCTACTAGTTTGGAGCAGTACTTC.

V is TRBV27 and J is TRBJ2-7; TRBD2 matches 12 bases. CDR3 size: 15 residues. V shed 5 bases, J shed 3 bases, and the junction held 5 bases outside the gene matches. Germline CDR1 reads MNHEY; CDR2 reads SMNVEV (reference sequence). CDR3 sequence: CASSPRTSGDYEQYF. The CDR3 DNA follows: TGTGCCAGCAGTCCCAGGACTAGCGGGGACTACGAGCAGTACTTC.

The chain couples TRBV7-6 to TRBJ1-4; TRBD1 matches at 9 bases. After removal of 0 bases from V and 0 bases from J, the junction contained 5 bases not matched to a gene. This CDR3 is 18 amino acids long. Germline V gene data show CDR1 as SGHVS and CDR2 as FNYEAQ. DNA for the CDR3: TGTGCCAGCAGCTTAGCTCCGGGACAGGGTGCAACTAATGAAAAACTGTTTTTT. Its translation is CASSLAPGQGATNEKLFF. The complete variable domain, with remaining parts taken from reference TRBV7-6 and TRBJ1-4, reads GAGVSQSPRYKVTKRGQDVALRCDPISGHVSLYWYRQALGQGPEFLTYFNYEAQQDKSGLPNDRFSAERPEGSISTLTIQRTEQRDSAMYRCASSLAPGQGATNEKLFFGSGTQLSVL.

As regards this clone: Other nucleotide sequences from this sample produce the same CDR3. The genes are TRBV19 and TRBJ1-5; D uncertain. Trimming took 6 bases from V and 6 from J, leaving 9 bases between them. The germline CDR1 and CDR2 sequences are LNHDA and SQIVND (reference sequence). The CDR3 spans 12 residues. Here the CDR3 reads CASRLGIQPQHF. The CDR3, as DNA: TGTGCCAGTAGATTGGGGATTCAGCCCCAGCATTTT. The full variable domain, in which reference TRBV19 and TRBJ1-5 provide the parts outside the CDR3, is DGGITQSPKYLFRKEGQNVTLSCEQNLNHDAMYWYRQDPGQGLRLIYYSQIVNDFQKGDIAEGYSVSREKKESFPLTVTSAQKNPTAFYLCASRLGIQPQHFGDGTRLSIL.

The chain has TRBV11-3 and TRBJ1-6, with 8 bases identical to TRBD1. The CDR3 spans 17 residues. Looked up from germline, CDR1 is SGHNT and CDR2 is YENEEA. V was clipped by 3 bases and J by 10 bases; unmatched bases: 14. Here the CDR3 DNA reads TGTGCCAGCAGCTTCGGACAGGGCCCCCAGTTGAGGTCACCCCTCCACTTT. Translated: CASSFGQGPQLRSPLHF.

The chain is built from TRBV7-2 and TRBJ2-3; 13 bases are shared with TRBD2. CDR1 and CDR2 (germline): SGHTA, FQGNSA. J was trimmed by 2 bases and V by 5 bases; bases with no gene match: 7. The CDR3 sequence is 17 residues long. CDR3 sequence reads: CASSTRLAGGFTDTQYF. The CDR3 bases are TGTGCCAGCAGCACACGACTAGCGGGAGGCTTCACAGATACGCAGTATTTT.

The chain uses TRBV4-1 and TRBJ2-5; 8 bases line up with TRBD2. TRBJ2-7 matches the DNA end more closely, so the J call is doubtful. The CDR3 runs 14 residues. The germline V gene encodes CDR1 MGHRA and CDR2 YSYEKL. The CDR3 sequence: CASSQLAGTYEQYF. CDR3 sequence (DNA): TGCGCCAGCAGCCAGCTAGCGGGCACCTACGAGCAGTACTTC.

The V and J genes are TRBV27 and TRBJ1-5; TRBD1 matches 9 bases. Germline-derived CDR1 and CDR2 are MNHEY and SMNVEV (reference sequence). The CDR3 extends over 14 amino acids. J was trimmed by 6 bases and V by 4 bases; bases with no gene match: 4. This chain's CDR3 is CASSSDRGGQPQHF. As DNA, the CDR3 is TGTGCCAGCAGTTCGGACAGGGGTGGTCAGCCCCAGCATTTT.

J is TRBJ1-1 and V is TRBV7-9; tentative D call: TRBD1 (5 bases). Germline CDR1 and CDR2: SEHNR and FQNEAQ (reference sequence). The CDR3 sequence is 16 residues long. Trimming removed 7 bases at V and 1 base at J, with 19 bases between. CDR3 sequence (DNA): TGTGCCAGCAACCCCCCGTTGGGACTGCGGAACACTGAAGCTTTCTTT. The encoded protein is CASNPPLGLRNTEAFF.